This T cell receptor beta chain was identified in a study of radiotherapy plus CTLA-4 blockade in lung cancer. Study-wide context: Patients showed objective responses in 18% of cases and disease control in roughly 34%.

Study-level points and caveats: The authors reported that early blood T cell clone dynamics, with interferon-beta, best predicted response. After treatment with radiotherapy plus ipilimumab, TCR clones that came from the tumor expanded in blood.

The germline V and J ends were trimmed by 1 base and 4 bases, with 8 bases remaining between them. The CDR3 has 13 residues. Germline CDR1 and CDR2: GTSNPN and SVGIG (reference sequence). In the case of this clone: Its antigen remains unidentified.

Data came from immunoSEQ multiplex PCR; TCRdb stores just in-frame clones and leaves some out. The sample lists approximately 89,000 clones, about 83% seen once, with roughly 15% in the top ten. Sequencing was performed on peripheral blood, taken from a patient treated with radiotherapy plus ipilimumab. V is TRBV30 and J is TRBJ1-5; D is unresolved. This sequence was found in a human donor with non-small cell lung cancer that progressed on radiotherapy plus ipilimumab. Here the CDR3 DNA reads TGTGCCTGGAGTGACGGAGAAAATCAGCCCCAGCATTTT. As protein: CAWSDGENQPQHF. The whole variable domain, filled in from reference TRBV30 and TRBJ1-5, reads SQTIHQWPATLVQPVGSPLSLECTVEGTSNPNLYWYRQAAGRGLQLLFYSVGIGQISSEVPQNLSASRPQDRQFILSSKKLLLSDSGFYLCAWSDGENQPQHFGDGTRLSIL.